Below, 18 T cell receptor beta chains from the same sample are listed, as sequenced in a study of blood T cell repertoires in COVID-19. The table came from immunoSEQ multiplex PCR; TCRdb's copy has only in-frame clones and leaves some out. Of tens of thousands of clones listed, 89% are singletons. Material for sequencing was peripheral blood. The source is a man between 65 and 85 years old with active or convalescent COVID-19.

This clone was found a few times. This chain uses TRBV5-4 with TRBJ2-7, with TRBD1 matching 10 bases. This CDR3 has 15 amino acids. The trim removed 3 bases at V and 4 bases at J, leaving 7 bases unmatched. Germline CDR1 is SGHNT and CDR2 is YYREEE (reference sequence). In nucleotides, the CDR3 is TGTGCCAGCAGCTACCGGGACAGGGGATCGTACGAGCAGTACTTC. Translating it yields CASSYRDRGSYEQYF.

This chain links TRBV5-3 with TRBJ1-5, with 10 bases lining up with TRBD1. TRBV5-3 is recorded as an ORF, its role being uncertain. Unmatched junction bases numbered 4, after V lost 4 bases and J lost 0 bases. The CDR3 contains 16 residues. The CDR3 sequence is CARSPGQGNSNQPQHF. The CDR3 nucleotides read TGTGCCAGAAGCCCGGGACAGGGGAATAGCAATCAGCCCCAGCATTTT.

The rearrangement joins TRBV6-2 or TRBV6-3 to TRBJ2-3, with D perhaps matching TRBD2 (5 bases). V shed 0 bases and J shed 6 bases, with 22 bases lying between them. CDR1 is MNHEY, CDR2 SVGEGT, per germline. The CDR3 extends over 18 amino acids. CDR3 sequence reads: CASSYSHLTAEKVDTQYF. The DNA of the CDR3 is TGTGCCAGCAGTTACTCCCATTTAACAGCGGAGAAAGTGGATACGCAGTATTTT.

The rearrangement joins TRBV12-3 or TRBV12-4 to TRBJ2-7; the D gene is possibly TRBD1 (5 bases). V was shortened by 2 bases and J by 7 bases, with 12 bases between the two germline ends. This CDR3 has 13 amino acids. CDR3 amino acids: CASSLWAGKEQYF. As DNA, the CDR3 is TGTGCCAGCAGTTTATGGGCAGGGAAAGAGCAGTACTTC.

This chain uses TRBV28 with TRBJ1-2; weak D call: TRBD1 (6 bases). Trimming left V 3 bases short and J 5 bases short, with 13 bases between. The germline CDR1 and CDR2 sequences are MDHEN and SYDVKM. CDR3 size: 14 residues. In nucleotides, the CDR3 is TGTGCCAGCAGTTTGTTGGGGGCAGGGTATGGCTACACCTTC. Encoded protein: CASSLLGAGYGYTF.

The chain combines TRBV19 with TRBJ2-2; TRBD1 matches at 9 bases. From germline, CDR1 is LNHDA and CDR2 SQIVND (reference sequence). CDR3 length: 15 residues. Trimming at V came to 8 bases and at J to 2 bases, leaving 6 bases not matched to a gene. The CDR3 coding sequence is TGTGCCAGTGACCCGGGACAGGGCAACACCGGGGAGCTGTTTTTT. This encodes CASDPGQGNTGELFF.

V gene TRBV5-1 combines with J gene TRBJ1-2; maybe TRBD1 (5 bases). This CDR3 is 13 amino acids long. The germline gives CDR1 SGHRS, CDR2 YFSETQ. Trimming took 1 base from V and 8 from J, leaving 12 bases between them. The CDR3 sequence: CASSLLGGRGYTF. CDR3 DNA sequence: TGCGCCAGCAGCTTGTTGGGGGGACGAGGCTACACCTTC.

The rearrangement links TRBV5-1 to TRBJ1-2, with D perhaps TRBD1 (6 bases). With 6 bases removed from V and 7 bases from J, the gap between germline ends came to 16 bases. There are 13 residues in the CDR3. The germline V gene has CDR1 SGHRS and CDR2 YFSETQ. This chain's CDR3 is CASTEGQGFGYTF. The CDR3 DNA reads TGCGCCAGCACTGAGGGGCAGGGGTTTGGCTACACCTTC.

The V gene is TRBV15, the J gene TRBJ1-2, with 11 bases that match TRBD1. J gave up 6 bases and V 3 bases, and 3 bases lay outside the gene matches. The CDR3 runs to 14 residues. Per germline, CDR1 LNHNV and CDR2 YYDKDF (reference sequence). The CDR3 reads CATSRDRGLNGYTF. The CDR3 DNA reads TGTGCCACCAGCAGGGACAGGGGGCTAAATGGCTACACCTTC. The whole variable domain, remainder taken from reference TRBV15 and TRBJ1-2, is DAMVIQNPRYQVTQFGKPVTLSCSQTLNHNVMYWYQQKSSQAPKLLFHYYDKDFNNEADTPDNFQSRRPNTSFCFLDIRSPGLGDTAMYLCATSRDRGLNGYTFGSGTRLTVV.

The chain has TRBV12-3 or TRBV12-4 and TRBJ2-7, with a tentative D call TRBD1 (6 bases). Between the trimmed V and J ends, which lost 5 bases and 3 bases, there was a span of 8 bases. CDR3 length: 12 amino acids. CDR3 region: CASSADSYEQYF. The CDR3 DNA sequence: TGTGCCAGCAGTGCGGACAGCTACGAGCAGTACTTC.

This clone was found once. The chain employs TRBV19 and TRBJ1-3; 10 bases match TRBD1. There are 17 residues in the CDR3. Per the germline V gene, CDR1 is LNHDA and CDR2 is SQIVND (reference sequence). Trimming took 5 bases from V and 1 from J; bases not matched to a gene: 8. Here the CDR3 reads CASSPLRDRGSGNTIYF. The CDR3 bases are TGTGCCAGTAGTCCACTCCGGGACAGGGGTTCTGGAAACACCATATATTTT. The variable domain in full, with the rest retrieved from reference TRBV19 and TRBJ1-3, is DGGITQSPKYLFRKEGQNVTLSCEQNLNHDAMYWYRQDPGQGLRLIYYSQIVNDFQKGDIAEGYSVSREKKESFPLTVTSAQKNPTAFYLCASSPLRDRGSGNTIYFGEGSWLTVV.

The chain employs TRBV4-2 and TRBJ1-5, with TRBD1 matching 12 bases. J gave up 6 bases and V 0 bases, and 3 bases lay outside the gene matches. Germline loops: CDR1 LGHNA, CDR2 YNFKEQ. The CDR3 is 16 amino acids. The CDR3, as DNA: TGTGCCAGCAGCCAAGAAGGGACAGGGGGCTTTCAGCCCCAGCATTTT. This translates into CASSQEGTGGFQPQHF.

This chain links TRBV11-2 with TRBJ1-2, with a tentative D call TRBD1 (5 bases). CDR1 and CDR2 from the germline V gene are SGHAT and FQNNGV. This CDR3 contains 15 residues. V lost 0 bases to trimming and J lost 7 bases, with 15 bases between them. The CDR3 reads CASSLDEQGWGGYTF. The CDR3 DNA follows: TGTGCCAGCAGCTTAGATGAGCAGGGATGGGGTGGCTACACCTTC.

The chain employs TRBV9 and TRBJ2-1; possible D gene TRBD1, 5 bases. V lost 0 bases, J lost 2 bases, and 12 bases lay in between. CDR1 is SGDLS and CDR2 is YYNGEE in the germline V gene. This CDR3 has 16 residues. The CDR3 nucleotides read TGTGCCAGCAGCGTAGGTCAGGGCGTTACCTACAATGAGCAGTTCTTC. Its protein is CASSVGQGVTYNEQFF.

The V and J genes are TRBV3-1 (or the pseudogene TRBV3-2) and TRBJ2-7; 11 nucleotides line up with TRBD2. Trimming took 1 base from V and 4 from J; bases not matched to a gene: 6. CDR1 and CDR2 (germline): LGHDT, YNNKEL (reference sequence). This CDR3 comprises 16 residues. As DNA, the CDR3 is TGTGCCAGCAGCCAAGCTCTTAGCGGGGGGGTATACGAGCAGTACTTC. Encoded protein: CASSQALSGGVYEQYF.

The genes are TRBV6-4 and TRBJ2-3; 12 bases match TRBD2. V lost 6 bases and J lost 2; bases outside the gene matches: 3. The CDR3 is 15 amino acids. From germline, CDR1 is MRHNA and CDR2 SNTAGT. This CDR3 reads CASSSSGGATDTQYF. CDR3 coding DNA: TGTGCCAGCAGCTCTAGCGGGGGGGCCACAGATACGCAGTATTTT.

The chain has TRBV18 and TRBJ2-7; unclear D gene. V shed 6 bases and J shed 0 bases, with 12 bases lying between them. From germline, CDR1 is KGHSH and CDR2 LQKENI. This CDR3 contains 14 residues. CDR3 nucleotide sequence: TGTGCCAGCTCCCCATTGATGAGCTCCTACGAGCAGTACTTC. It specifies CASSPLMSSYEQYF.

The chain joins TRBV6-2 or TRBV6-3 to TRBJ2-3, with 13 bases matching TRBD2. Germline V lookup: CDR1 MNHEY, CDR2 SVGEGT. Trimming at V came to 0 bases and at J to 2 bases, leaving 8 bases not matched to a gene. This CDR3 has 19 residues. The CDR3 DNA sequence: TGTGCCAGCAGTTACTCGCCGGGACTAGCGGGGCGATTCACAGATACGCAGTATTTT. It is translated as CASSYSPGLAGRFTDTQYF.